This TCR beta chain was captured by sequencing in a study of technical replicates of blood from a handful of donors (TCRdb year 2017). The receptor library was made with the immunoSEQ multiplex PCR assay. Entries here come from immuneACCESS through TCRdb and include only in-frame sequences with V and J called. Some clones fail to appear in such tables; in the studies checked, an unresolved V gene covers under half of the shortfall, and the cause of the remainder is unknown. The sample table holds around 79,000 clones, of which approximately 94% were seen once. The ten largest clones represent 0.26% of the sample. Via the germline V gene (reference sequence), CDR1 is GTSNPN and CDR2 SVGIG. The CDR3 holds 13 amino acids from the cysteine to the phenylalanine. Only the CDR3 part of the read is kept: 39 bases, read in frame from the first base. Ends trimmed: V by 4 bases, J by 8 bases; bases unmatched to a gene: 4.

With regard to this clone: No antigen is known for it. The sample holds no much larger clone one base away, and base qualities are not on file.

The chain was built from TRBV30 and TRBJ1-4, with 10 middle bases fitting TRBD1. Sequencing used T cells isolated from PBMCs. This receptor was taken from a human donor in good health. The CDR3 protein sequence reads: CAWNTDRGEKLFF. In nucleotide form, the sequence is TGTGCCTGGAATACGGACAGGGGGGAAAAACTGTTTTTT.